This TCR beta chain was profiled in a study of human thymus T cells. General study results and limits: Related research described thymic repertoires that were highly overlapping among unrelated individuals. Thymic and blood repertoires showed apparently biased V and J gene usage.

Surgeons resected thymus tissue during corrective heart surgery. Healthy Finnish infants undergoing corrective surgery for congenital heart defects were the donors. About this clone itself: Its specificity is not known.

TCRdb's copy holds only in-frame clones and misses some; the assay was immunoSEQ multiplex PCR. The sample holds about 78,000 clones, approximately 97% seen once. The CDR3 covers 20 residues. From germline, CDR1 is SGHNT and CDR2 YYREEE (reference sequence). With 3 bases clipped from V and 0 bases from J, the junction kept 14 bases outside the gene matches. This clonotype was sampled from a boy under two years old with a congenital heart defect but otherwise immunologically healthy. Sequences were obtained from thymus tissue. The chain uses TRBV5-4 and TRBJ2-1; 11 bases align to TRBD2. The CDR3 DNA reads TGTGCCAGCAGCTACAAAGGGGGACTAGCGGACGGAAGCTCCTACAATGAGCAGTTCTTC. Protein sequence: CASSYKGGLADGSSYNEQFF.